Below, 10 T cell receptor delta chains from the same sample are listed, as sequenced in a study of Vδ1+ human thymocytes. Study findings and constraints: Thymic TRG and TRD repertoires appeared highly polyclonal.

These TCRs are of unknown antigen specificity. The template was reverse-transcribed extracted RNA. Pooled V-gene forward primers with one constant-region reverse primer generated the CDR3 amplicons by multiplex PCR. TCRdb processed the multiplex PCR reads again with the CATT caller. The table lists more than 50,000 delta-chain clones, approximately 16% of them singletons. Sequenced: Vdelta1+ gamma-delta thymocytes from the thymus. Subset noted: FACS-sorted CD3+ TCRalphabeta- TCRVdelta1+ TCRVdelta2- thymocytes. Source of these receptors: a girl less than two years old who had congenital heart surgery.

This clone has only a few counts. This chain uses TRDV1 with TRDJ1; D perhaps matches TRDD3 (9 bases). The CDR3 is made up of 22 amino acids. Germline values: CDR1 TSWWSYY, CDR2 QGS. Trimming removed 3 bases from V and 0 bases from J, with 32 bases in between. CDR3: CALGESLPTEVPGGSYTDKLIF. The DNA for the CDR3 is TGTGCTCTTGGGGAGTCGCTTCCTACAGAGGTCCCTGGGGGATCTTACACCGATAAACTCATCTTT.

The gene calls are TRDV2 and TRDJ1; 7 nucleotides line up with TRDD3. J was trimmed by 0 bases and V by 0 bases; bases with no gene match: 12. The CDR3 is 18 residues long. Germline V gene sequence: CDR1 GEAIGNYY, CDR2 EKD. In DNA, the CDR3 is TGTGCCTGTGACACCGAGGGTACTGGGGTTGTGAACACCGATAAACTCATCTTT. Encoded protein: CACDTEGTGVVNTDKLIF.

This clone was observed once. The J gene is TRDJ1, the V gene TRDV1; D is possibly TRDD2 or TRDD3 (9 bases each). CDR1 is TSWWSYY and CDR2 is QGS in the germline V gene. The CDR3 covers 21 residues. The V gene lost 1 base and the J gene lost 2 bases, with 29 bases spanning the gap. The CDR3 DNA reads as TGTGCTCTTGGGGAACCCTTCCTACGCACCTTAACGGGGGATACAACCGATAAACTCATCTTT. It translates to CALGEPFLRTLTGDTTDKLIF.

The chain carries TRDV1 and TRDJ1; 9 positions agree with TRDD2. This CDR3 is built from 23 residues. The V gene end was trimmed by 1 base and the J gene end by 0 bases; junction bases not matched to a gene: 24. CDR1 is TSWWSYY and CDR2 is QGS in the germline V gene. The CDR3 region is CALGERPSYVLGYPNLYTDKLIF. The CDR3, as DNA: TGTGCTCTTGGGGAACGACCTTCCTACGTTTTGGGATACCCCAACCTGTACACCGATAAACTCATCTTT.

V is TRDV1 and J is TRDJ1; D may be TRDD3 (6 bases). Germline assignment: CDR1 TSWWSYY and CDR2 QGS. The CDR3 consists of 20 residues. Trimming cost V 0 bases and J 11 bases, with 34 bases left between them. This chain's CDR3 is CALGELGLLRTGLYPRGLIF. The CDR3, as DNA: TGTGCTCTTGGGGAACTGGGGCTTCTTCGTACTGGGTTATACCCAAGAGGGCTCATCTTT.

The chain carries TRDV1 and TRDJ1; 7 bases line up with TRDD3. Trimming at V came to 2 bases and at J to 5 bases, leaving 23 bases not matched to a gene. The CDR3 contains 20 residues. From germline, CDR1 is TSWWSYY and CDR2 QGS. CDR3 loop: CALGEVPRGDFADRGDKLIF. CDR3 coding DNA: TGTGCTCTTGGGGAAGTCCCGCGGGGGGATTTCGCCGACCGGGGTGATAAACTCATCTTT.

This clone was seen more than once but under ten times. The chain combines TRDV1 with TRDJ1; the match to TRDD3 covers 11 bases. Germline CDR1 is TSWWSYY and CDR2 is QGS. The CDR3 contains 18 residues. J was trimmed by 0 bases and V by 0 bases; bases with no gene match: 6. The DNA of the CDR3 is TGTGCTCTTGGGGAACTGGTACTGGGGGATAAAAACACCGATAAACTCATCTTT. Its translation is CALGELVLGDKNTDKLIF.

In its sample, this clone was seen a few times. This chain links TRDV1 with TRDJ1; weak D call: TRDD3 (5 bases). CDR1 and CDR2 (germline): TSWWSYY, QGS. This CDR3 spans 17 amino acids. Trimming shortened V by 3 bases and J by 1 base, and 18 bases separated the two germline ends. CDR3 in amino acids: CALGELGPLTSTDKLIF. The CDR3 DNA reads as TGTGCTCTTGGGGAGTTGGGGCCACTAACATCCACCGATAAACTCATCTTT.

The rearrangement links TRDV1 to TRDJ1, with D tentatively TRDD2 or TRDD3 (7 bases each). Germline V gene sequence: CDR1 TSWWSYY, CDR2 QGS. CDR3 length: 19 residues. V was cut by 1 base and J by 2 bases, with 23 bases left in between. The CDR3 reads CALGEQNSYGGFVTDKLIF. CDR3 DNA sequence: TGTGCTCTTGGGGAACAGAATTCCTACGGGGGATTCGTTACCGATAAACTCATCTTT.

Concerning this clone itself: It is unclear where the CDR3 begins or ends on the DNA, so no DNA is shown, and the CDR3 is as TCRdb lists it. This chain joins TRAV29/DV5 and TRDJ1; the D segment call TRDD3 is taken from the table without a DNA check. Germline V gene lookup returns CDR1 NSMFDY and CDR2 ISSIKDK. Including both end residues, the CDR3 is 21 amino acids long. CDR3 residues: CSVLLCSKASPRTGGVDKLIF.